This TCR beta chain was sequenced during a study of blood T cell repertoires in COVID-19. Across the whole study: Material from acute and convalescent COVID-19 was sourced from the United States, Italy and Spain.

Germline CDR1 and CDR2: MDHEN and SYDVKM. This CDR3 region has 14 residues. Germline trimming cut 7 bases from V and 8 bases from J; bases unmatched to any gene: 5. Methods used by the authors: Researchers report that nucleated cell counts were estimated from reference gene primer amplification. Repertoires were generated with immunoSEQ multiplex PCR, while TCRdb's copy carries only in-frame clones and drops some. V, J and clone size were drawn from that table, and D and trimming were deduced from the DNA. The table records 120,000 to 150,000 clones, around 82% of them present only once. Residents of about 25 US areas, aged roughly 18 to 89 years, made up the participants. Clinical histories supplied by participants themselves formed the basis of cohort assignment.

The rearrangement links TRBV28 to TRBJ2-1, with 13 bases fitting TRBD2. This TCR was recovered from a man aged 40-49 years with acute COVID-19. The sample comprised PBMCs or T cells enriched from blood (not recorded which). The DNA for the CDR3 is TGTGCCAGCACCCGGACTAGCGGGAGCTATGAGCAGTTCTTC. Translated, it gives CASTRTSGSYEQFF.